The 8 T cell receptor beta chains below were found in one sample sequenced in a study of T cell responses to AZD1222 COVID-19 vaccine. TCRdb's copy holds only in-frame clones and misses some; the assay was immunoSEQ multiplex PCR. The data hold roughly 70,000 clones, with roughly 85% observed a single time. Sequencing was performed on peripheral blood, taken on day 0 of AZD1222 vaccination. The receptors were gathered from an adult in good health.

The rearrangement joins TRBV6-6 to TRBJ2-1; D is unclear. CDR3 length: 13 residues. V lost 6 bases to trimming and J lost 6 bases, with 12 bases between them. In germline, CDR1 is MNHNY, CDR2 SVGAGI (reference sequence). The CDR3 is CASSPPARNEQFF. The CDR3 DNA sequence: TGTGCCAGCAGCCCACCGGCCCGCAATGAGCAGTTCTTC.

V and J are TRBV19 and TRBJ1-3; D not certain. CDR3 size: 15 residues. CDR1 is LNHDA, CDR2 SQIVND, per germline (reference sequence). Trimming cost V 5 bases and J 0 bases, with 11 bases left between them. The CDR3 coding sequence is TGTGCCAGTAGTGCCCTGATGGTCTCTGGAAACACCATATATTTT. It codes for CASSALMVSGNTIYF.

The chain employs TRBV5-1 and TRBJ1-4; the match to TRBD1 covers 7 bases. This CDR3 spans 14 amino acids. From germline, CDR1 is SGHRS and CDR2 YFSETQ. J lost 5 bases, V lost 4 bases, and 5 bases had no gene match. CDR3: CASSPGTANEKLFF. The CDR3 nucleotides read TGCGCCAGCAGCCCTGGGACAGCGAATGAAAAACTGTTTTTT.

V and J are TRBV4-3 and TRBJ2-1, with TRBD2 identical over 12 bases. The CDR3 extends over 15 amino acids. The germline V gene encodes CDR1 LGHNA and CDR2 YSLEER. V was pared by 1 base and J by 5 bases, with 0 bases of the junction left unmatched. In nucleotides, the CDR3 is TGCGCCAGCAGCCAAGGGACTAGCGGGAACAATGAGCAGTTCTTC. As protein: CASSQGTSGNNEQFF.

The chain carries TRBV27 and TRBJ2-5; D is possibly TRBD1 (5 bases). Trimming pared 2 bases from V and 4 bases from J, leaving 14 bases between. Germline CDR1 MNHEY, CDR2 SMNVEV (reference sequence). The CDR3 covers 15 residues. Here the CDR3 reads CASSLTQGPPETQYF. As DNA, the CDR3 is TGTGCCAGCAGTTTAACCCAGGGCCCCCCAGAGACCCAGTACTTC.

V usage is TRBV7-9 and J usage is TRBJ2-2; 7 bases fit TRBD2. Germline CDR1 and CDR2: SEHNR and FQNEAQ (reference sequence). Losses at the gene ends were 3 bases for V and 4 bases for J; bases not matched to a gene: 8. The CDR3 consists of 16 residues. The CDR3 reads CASSFRGRGPTGELFF. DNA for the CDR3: TGTGCCAGCAGCTTTCGAGGGAGGGGACCCACCGGGGAGCTGTTTTTT.

The CDR3 loop reads CASSPYTGNNQPQHF. Written as DNA, the CDR3 is TGTGCCAGCAGTCCCTATACAGGGAATAATCAGCCCCAGCATTTT. The rearrangement links TRBV27 to TRBJ1-5, with D tentatively TRBD1 (6 bases). Germline CDR1 MNHEY, CDR2 SMNVEV (reference sequence). This CDR3 has 15 residues. The V and J ends lost 5 bases and 4 bases respectively, with 15 bases between them.

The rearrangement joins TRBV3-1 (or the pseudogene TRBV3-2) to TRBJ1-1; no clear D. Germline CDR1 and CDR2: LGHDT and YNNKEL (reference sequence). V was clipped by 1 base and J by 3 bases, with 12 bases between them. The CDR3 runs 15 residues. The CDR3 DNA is TGTGCCAGCAGCCAAGGAACGGGTTCCGACACTGAAGCTTTCTTT. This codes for CASSQGTGSDTEAFF.